The 2 T cell receptor beta chains given below trace back to one sample, sequenced in a study of graft-versus-host responses after intestinal transplantation. These TCRs' antigens remain unknown. Using immunoSEQ multiplex PCR, the repertoire was profiled, and TCRdb retains in-frame clones only, with some absent. The table has some 97,000 clones, roughly 87% seen once. The starting material was unstimulated CD4+ T cells sorted from spleen or lymph node cells, obtained before transplant. These receptors all stem from a human donor who was the organ donor for an intestinal transplant.

The rearrangement links TRBV6-5 to TRBJ1-2, with unresolved D. Germline CDR1 and CDR2: MNHEY and SVGAGI. V lost 5 bases, J lost 1 base, and 8 bases lay in between. The CDR3 length is 13 residues. CDR3 nucleotide sequence: TGTGCCAGCAGTGACATAGTTAACTATGGCTACACCTTC. This gives the protein CASSDIVNYGYTF.

CDR3 nucleotide sequence: TGTGCCAGCAGCCTACAGGGCAACACTGAAGCTTTCTTT. It yields the protein CASSLQGNTEAFF. This chain uses TRBV14 with TRBJ1-1; TRBD1 is a possible D gene (6 bases). The germline CDR1 and CDR2 sequences are SGHDN and FVKESK. Deletions cut 4 bases from V and 2 bases from J, with 8 bases between. The CDR3 is 13 residues long.